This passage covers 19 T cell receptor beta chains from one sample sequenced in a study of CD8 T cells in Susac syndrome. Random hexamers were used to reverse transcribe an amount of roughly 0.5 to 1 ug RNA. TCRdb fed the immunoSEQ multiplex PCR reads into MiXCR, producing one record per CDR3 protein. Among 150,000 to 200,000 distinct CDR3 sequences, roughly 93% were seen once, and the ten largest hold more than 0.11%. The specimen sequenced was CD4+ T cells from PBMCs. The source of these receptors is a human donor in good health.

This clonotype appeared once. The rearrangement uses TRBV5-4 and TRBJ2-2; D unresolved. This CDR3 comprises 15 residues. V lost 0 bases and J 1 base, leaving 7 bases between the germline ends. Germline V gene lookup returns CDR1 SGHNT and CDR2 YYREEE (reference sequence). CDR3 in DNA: TGTGCCAGCAGCTTGGAACCGGGGAACACCGGGGAGCTGTTTTTT. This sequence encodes CASSLEPGNTGELFF.

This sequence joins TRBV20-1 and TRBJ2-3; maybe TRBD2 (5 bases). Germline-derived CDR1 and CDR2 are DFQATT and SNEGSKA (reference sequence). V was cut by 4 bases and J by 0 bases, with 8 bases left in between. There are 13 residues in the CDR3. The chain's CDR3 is CSAKRGSTDTQYF. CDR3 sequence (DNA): TGCAGTGCTAAACGGGGTAGCACAGATACGCAGTATTTT.

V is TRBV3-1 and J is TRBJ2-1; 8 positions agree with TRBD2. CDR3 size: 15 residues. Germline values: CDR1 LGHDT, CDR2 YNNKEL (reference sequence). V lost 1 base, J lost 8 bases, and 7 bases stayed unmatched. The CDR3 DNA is TGTGCCAGCAGCCAAGCGGGGGGGCCCGTCTATGAGCAGTTCTTC. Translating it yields CASSQAGGPVYEQFF.

The CDR3 sequence is CSVEGYLSTEAFF. CDR3 coding DNA: TGCAGCGTTGAAGGCTATCTTAGCACTGAAGCTTTCTTT. This chain links TRBV29-1 with TRBJ1-1, with D unresolved. Germline CDR1 reads SQVTM; CDR2 reads ANQGSEA. V was trimmed by 1 base and J by 4 bases, leaving 10 bases between them. The CDR3 is made up of 13 amino acids.

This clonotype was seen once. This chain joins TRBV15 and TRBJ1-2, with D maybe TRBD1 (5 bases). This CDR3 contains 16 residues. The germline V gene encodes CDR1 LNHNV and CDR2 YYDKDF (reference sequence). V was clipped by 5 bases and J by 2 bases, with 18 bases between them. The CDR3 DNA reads TGTGCCACCAGCGCGGGACCCCAGGGACTGAACTATGGCTACACCTTC. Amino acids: CATSAGPQGLNYGYTF.

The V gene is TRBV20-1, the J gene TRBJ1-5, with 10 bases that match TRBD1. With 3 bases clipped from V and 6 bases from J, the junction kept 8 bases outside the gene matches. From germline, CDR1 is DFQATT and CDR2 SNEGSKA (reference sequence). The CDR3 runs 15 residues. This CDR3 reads CSASSRTGGSQPQHF. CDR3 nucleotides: TGCAGTGCTAGCTCCCGGACAGGGGGAAGTCAGCCCCAGCATTTT.

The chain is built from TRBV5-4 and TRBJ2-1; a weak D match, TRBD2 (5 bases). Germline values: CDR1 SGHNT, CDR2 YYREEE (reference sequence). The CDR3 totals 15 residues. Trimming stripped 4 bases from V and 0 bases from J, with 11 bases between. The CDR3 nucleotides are TGTGCCAGCAGCCCCGCAGACTACTCCTACAATGAGCAGTTCTTC. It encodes CASSPADYSYNEQFF. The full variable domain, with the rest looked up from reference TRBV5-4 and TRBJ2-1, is ETGVTQSPTHLIKTRGQQVTLRCSSQSGHNTVSWYQQALGQGPQFIFQYYREEENGRGNFPPRFSGLQFPNYSSELNVNALELDDSALYLCASSPADYSYNEQFFGPGTRLTVL.

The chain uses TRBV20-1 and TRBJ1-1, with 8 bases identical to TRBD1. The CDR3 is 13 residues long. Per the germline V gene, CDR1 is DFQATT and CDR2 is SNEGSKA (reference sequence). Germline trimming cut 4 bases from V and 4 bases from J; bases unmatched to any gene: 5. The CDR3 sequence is CSATYTGGTEAFF. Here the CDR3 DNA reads TGCAGTGCTACGTACACAGGGGGCACTGAAGCTTTCTTT.

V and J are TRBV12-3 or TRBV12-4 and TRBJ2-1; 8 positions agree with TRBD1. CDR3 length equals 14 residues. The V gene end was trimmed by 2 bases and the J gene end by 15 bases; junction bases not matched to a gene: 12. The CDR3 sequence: CASSLRQGAGDTFF. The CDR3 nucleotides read TGTGCCAGCAGTTTACGGCAGGGGGCCGGTGATACGTTCTTC.

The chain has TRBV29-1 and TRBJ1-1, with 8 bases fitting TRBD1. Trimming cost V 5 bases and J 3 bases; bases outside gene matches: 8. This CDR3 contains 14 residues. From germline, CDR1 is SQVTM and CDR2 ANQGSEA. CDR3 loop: CSVSVDRVDTEAFF. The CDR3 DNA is TGCAGCGTTTCTGTGGACAGGGTTGACACTGAAGCTTTCTTT.

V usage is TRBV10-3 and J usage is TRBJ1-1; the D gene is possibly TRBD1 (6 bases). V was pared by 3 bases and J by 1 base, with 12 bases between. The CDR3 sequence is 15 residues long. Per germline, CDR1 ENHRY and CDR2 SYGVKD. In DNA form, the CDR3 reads TGTGCCATCAGTGATACGAGGGGGGCGAACACTGAAGCTTTCTTT. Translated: CAISDTRGANTEAFF.

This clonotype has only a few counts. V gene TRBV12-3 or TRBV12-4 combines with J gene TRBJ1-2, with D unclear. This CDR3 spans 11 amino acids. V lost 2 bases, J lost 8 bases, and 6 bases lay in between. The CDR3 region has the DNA TGTGCCAGCAGTTTACGTGGCGGCTACACCTTC. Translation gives CASSLRGGYTF.

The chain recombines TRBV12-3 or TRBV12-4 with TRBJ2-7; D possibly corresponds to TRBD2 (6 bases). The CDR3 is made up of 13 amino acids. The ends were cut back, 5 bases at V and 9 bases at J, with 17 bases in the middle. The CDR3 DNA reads TGTGCCAGCAGTCCCCCCCCTGGAGGGGTGCAGTACTTC. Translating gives CASSPPPGGVQYF.

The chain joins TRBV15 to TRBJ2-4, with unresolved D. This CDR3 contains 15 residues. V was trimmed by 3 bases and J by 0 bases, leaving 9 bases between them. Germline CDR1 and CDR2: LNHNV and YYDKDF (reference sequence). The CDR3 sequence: CATSSPPLAKNIQYF. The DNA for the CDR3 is TGTGCCACCAGCAGCCCCCCCCTAGCCAAAAACATTCAGTACTTC.

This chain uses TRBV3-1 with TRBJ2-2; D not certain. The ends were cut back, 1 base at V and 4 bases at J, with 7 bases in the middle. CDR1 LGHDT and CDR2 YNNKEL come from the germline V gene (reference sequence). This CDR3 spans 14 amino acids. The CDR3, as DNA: TGTGCCAGCAGCCAAGGTCTGGGCACCGGGGAGCTGTTTTTT. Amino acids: CASSQGLGTGELFF.

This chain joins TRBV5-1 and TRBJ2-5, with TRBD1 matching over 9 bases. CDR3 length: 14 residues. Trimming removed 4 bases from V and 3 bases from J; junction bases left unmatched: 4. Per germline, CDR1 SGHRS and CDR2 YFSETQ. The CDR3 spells CASSVQGAEETQYF. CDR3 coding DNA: TGCGCCAGCAGCGTACAGGGGGCAGAAGAGACCCAGTACTTC.

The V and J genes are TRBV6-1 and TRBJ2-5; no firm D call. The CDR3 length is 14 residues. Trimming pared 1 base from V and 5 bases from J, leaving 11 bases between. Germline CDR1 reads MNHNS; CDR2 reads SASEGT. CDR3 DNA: TGTGCCAGCAGTGAAGTATCCTTAGGGGAGACCCAGTACTTC. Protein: CASSEVSLGETQYF.

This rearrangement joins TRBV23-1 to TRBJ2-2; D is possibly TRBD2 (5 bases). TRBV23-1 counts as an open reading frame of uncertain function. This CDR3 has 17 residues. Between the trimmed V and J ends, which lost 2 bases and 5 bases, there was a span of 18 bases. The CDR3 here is CASSQERSDEGTGELFF. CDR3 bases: TGCGCCAGCAGTCAAGAACGGAGTGATGAGGGAACCGGGGAGCTGTTTTTT.

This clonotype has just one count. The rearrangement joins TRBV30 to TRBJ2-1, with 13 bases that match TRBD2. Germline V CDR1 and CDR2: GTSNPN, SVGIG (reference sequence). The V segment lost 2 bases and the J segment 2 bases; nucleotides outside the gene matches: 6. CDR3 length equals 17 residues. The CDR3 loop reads CAWSSTSGGSTYNEQFF. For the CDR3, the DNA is TGTGCCTGGAGTTCGACTAGCGGGGGGTCAACCTACAATGAGCAGTTCTTC.